The text below deals with one T cell receptor (beta chain). The antigen remains undetermined. Sequenced by immunoSEQ multiplex PCR; TCRdb stores in-frame clones only, minus some. The data contain around 130,000 clones, about 86% of them singletons. Trimming took off 4 bases at V and 4 bases at J, with 17 bases between the two ends. The CDR3 sequence is 16 residues long. Germline lookup yields CDR1 LNHDA and CDR2 SQIVND (reference sequence). This sample was included in a study of T cell responses to AZD1222 COVID-19 vaccine. Study-level findings and limits: Baseline seropositivity occurred in only a handful of AZD1222 recipients. The peak T cell response came first, and repertoires were sampled only after it.

The chain couples TRBV19 to TRBJ1-3; no definite D call. Sequencing was performed on peripheral blood, taken on day 0 of AZD1222 vaccination. The receptor comes from an adult in good health. For the CDR3, the DNA is TGTGCCAGTAGTACCAGAGACAAAAGCGCAGGAAACACCATATATTTT. The encoded protein is CASSTRDKSAGNTIYF.